The present entry profiles one T cell receptor (beta chain) with its context. The table lists this clonotype with many counts. Its antigen is unknown. No base quality values were provided; no much bigger clone lies one nucleotide off. The source of the sample is a study of breast tumors, draining lymph nodes, adjacent tissues (TCRdb year 2016). Regarding the study in general: The study compared TCR beta repertoires across tumor, adjacent nontumor tissue and axillary lymph nodes from breast cancer patients. In human breast cancer, the study set out to assess how tumor, surrounding tissue and draining lymph node repertoires relate to one another and whether T cells might be exchanged between them. The paper's findings and limits, for the study overall: Tumor and nontumor tissue repertoires were significantly more similar in luminal-like than in basal-like breast cancer. A scenario in which most tumor T cells derive from the lymph node and then expand within tumor tissue was judged to be consistent with the data. Tumors showed preferential V and J gene usage, and their T-cell repertoire diversity fell below that of lymph nodes yet above that of nontumor tissue. The conclusion that tumor T cells originate in lymph nodes was presented as consistent with a hypothesis rather than as directly demonstrated.

Lymph node samples were obtained from the axillary draining lymph nodes of breast cancer patients. The instrument given in TCRdb is Illumina HiSeq 2000. Multiplex PCR amplification was used to build the TCR beta chain libraries. The amplified TCR beta chain products were analyzed by high-throughput sequencing. The public reads were run again by TCRdb, first through fastp at Q25 and then through MiXCR, and only productive beta chains were kept. Each record represents a unique CDR3 protein, reported with the most common genes and DNA among its rows. This sample comprises 120,000 or so distinct CDR3 sequences, about 20% of them detected only once. The top ten clones comprise 3.5% to 4.5% of the sample. The origin of this receptor is a female donor with breast cancer. Some clones in this sample may be carry-over from other donors' samples. The sample was axillary lymph node tissue.

The DNA reads as follows: TGTGCCAGCAGCTTGGGACTAGCGGGGGGGCTGGTAGAGACCCAGTACTTC. It translates as CASSLGLAGGLVETQYF. Recombination joined TRBV5-8 with TRBJ2-5, and TRBD2 matches 14 of the central bases. The CDR3, cysteine through phenylalanine, is 17 amino acids long. Only the CDR3 part of the read is kept: 51 bases, read in frame from the first base. V trim: 0 bases; J trim: 4 bases; unmatched bases: 5. CDR1 SGHTS and CDR2 YDEGEE are derived from the germline V gene.